A few counts support the clone carrying this T cell receptor (beta chain). Its antigen is undetermined. Conversion of TCR transcripts into cDNA relied on 5'RACE template switching, which added a universal primer site and UMIs. TCRdb used MiXCR to reprocess the 5' RACE reads, holding one entry per CDR3 protein. Counted here are 350,000 or so distinct CDR3 sequences, 7% to 9% occurring once; the ten biggest clones make up roughly a sixth. The data stem from a study of T cells after yellow fever vaccination. CDR1 is SGHAT, CDR2 FQNNGV, per germline. V lost 0 bases to trimming and J lost 10 bases, with 10 bases between them. This CDR3 comprises 13 residues. Study-level points and caveats: Weaker, the secondary response peaked sooner, at day 5 versus 15.

Sequencing used PBMCs, obtained roughly 46 days after the first yellow fever vaccination. V is TRBV11-2 and J is TRBJ2-1, with D possibly being TRBD2 (6 bases). The origin of this receptor is a young man who received the YFV17D yellow fever vaccine. CDR3 bases: TGTGCCAGCAGCTTAGATCGGGGGTTAGAGCAGTTCTTC. This translates into CASSLDRGLEQFF.